What follows are 30 T cell receptor beta chains derived from one specimen sequenced in a study of PD-1 blockade in mismatch repair-deficient tumors. The data were produced by immunoSEQ multiplex PCR, yet TCRdb's version contains in-frame clones alone and is incomplete. Of 30,000 to 45,000 clones in the sample, 70% to 90% were seen once. Source: peripheral blood, taken about 76 weeks after starting pembrolizumab. The receptors come from an adult with mismatch repair-deficient cancer.

The V and J genes are TRBV7-6 and TRBJ1-5, with D maybe TRBD1 (5 bases). CDR3 length: 14 amino acids. Deletions cut 8 bases from V and 1 base from J, with 12 bases between. Looked up from germline, CDR1 is SGHVS and CDR2 is FNYEAQ. The CDR3 nucleotides are TGTGCCAGCTCCTTCGGGGCGAGCAATCAGCCCCAGCATTTT. Translated: CASSFGASNQPQHF.

This sequence joins TRBV29-1 and TRBJ2-3; D is possibly TRBD1 or TRBD2 (5 bases each). The V gene lost 6 bases and the J gene lost 4 bases, with 14 bases spanning the gap. The CDR3 has 13 amino acids. Germline assignment: CDR1 SQVTM and CDR2 ANQGSEA. The DNA of the CDR3 is TGCAGCGTCCGAGGGACCCCGGCAGATACGCAGTATTTT. Translated, it gives CSVRGTPADTQYF.

The J gene is TRBJ2-7, the V gene TRBV21-1; the table's TRBD2 call for D was not verified on the DNA. TRBV21-1 corresponds to a pseudogene. The CDR3 totals 13 residues. CDR3 protein: CASFPKDFYEQYF. The CDR3 nucleotides are TGTGCCAGCTTCCCAAAGGACTTCTACGAGCAGTACTTC.

V gene TRBV5-1 combines with J gene TRBJ2-7, with a possible D match to TRBD1 (5 bases). The CDR3 contains 14 residues. CDR1 is SGHRS and CDR2 is YFSETQ in the germline V gene. Trimming shortened V by 2 bases and J by 3 bases, and 12 bases separated the two germline ends. The CDR3 bases are TGCGCCAGCAGCTTACAAACAGGATACTACGAGCAGTACTTC. Protein product: CASSLQTGYYEQYF.

The chain employs TRBV11-2 and TRBJ2-7, with 7 bases matching TRBD2. The germline V gene encodes CDR1 SGHAT and CDR2 FQNNGV. The CDR3 has 18 amino acids. The trim removed 2 bases at V and 6 bases at J, leaving 19 bases unmatched. The DNA for the CDR3 is TGTGCCAGCAGCTTACGTGCGGGAGTAATATCCCTAACCGGCGAGCAGTACTTC. Amino acid sequence: CASSLRAGVISLTGEQYF.

A note on this clone: Sequence at one end of the junction differs from germline and may be a read error. The V call is TRBV25-1, the J call TRBJ1-1; D is ambiguous. The CDR3 extends over 12 amino acids. CDR1 and CDR2 (germline): MGHDK, SYGVNS. The CDR3 nucleotides are TGTGCCAGCAGAGAATCGAACACTGAAGCTTTCTTT. Translating gives CASRESNTEAFF.

The rearrangement joins TRBV6-1 to TRBJ2-1; 7 bases are a match to TRBD1. The CDR3 sequence is 14 residues long. V lost 10 bases, J lost 3 bases, and 9 bases stayed unmatched. Germline CDR1 is MNHNS and CDR2 is SASEGT. The CDR3 protein is CATKLGGGYNEQFF. In nucleotides, the CDR3 is TGTGCCACCAAGTTAGGGGGCGGCTACAATGAGCAGTTCTTC.

The V and J genes are TRBV30 and TRBJ2-1; unclear D gene. Germline assignment: CDR1 GTSNPN and CDR2 SVGIG (reference sequence). V lost 6 bases and J lost 5, with 20 bases in between. CDR3 length equals 15 residues. The DNA of the CDR3 is TGTGCCTGCCCCAAAAATGGGCTAAAGAACAATGAGCAGTTCTTC. Protein sequence: CACPKNGLKNNEQFF.

The genes are TRBV19 and TRBJ1-2; D perhaps matches TRBD1 (5 bases). V lost 3 bases, J lost 0 bases, and 17 bases lay in between. Germline values: CDR1 LNHDA, CDR2 SQIVND (reference sequence). The length of the CDR3 is 17 residues. The CDR3 DNA reads as TGTGCCAGTAGTATGGGGGTCAGGAGTGTTCCTAACTATGGCTACACCTTC. Protein product: CASSMGVRSVPNYGYTF.

Note on this clone: The germline gene is not matched at one end of the junction; a read error may be the cause. This chain joins TRBV6-1 and TRBJ1-4, with D perhaps TRBD1 (5 bases). The V gene's germline CDR1 is MNHNS and CDR2 SASEGT. This CDR3 contains 15 residues. The CDR3 coding sequence is TGTGCCAGCAGCGAAGGAACAGGATATAATGAAAAACTGTTTTTT. As protein: CASSEGTGYNEKLFF.

The J gene is TRBJ2-1, the V gene TRBV28, with 10 positions matching TRBD2. The CDR3 length is 17 residues. Trimming cost V 2 bases and J 1 base; bases outside gene matches: 5. Germline lookup yields CDR1 MDHEN and CDR2 SYDVKM. In nucleotides, the CDR3 is TGTGCCAGCAGTTTACTAACTAGCGGGATGTCCTACAATGAGCAGTTCTTC. Residues: CASSLLTSGMSYNEQFF.

This sequence joins TRBV9 and TRBJ2-1; D may be TRBD2 (6 bases). This CDR3 has 13 amino acids. The germline V and J ends were trimmed by 2 bases and 5 bases, with 8 bases remaining between them. Germline CDR1 reads SGDLS; CDR2 reads YYNGEE. CDR3 nucleotides: TGTGCCAGCAGCGTCGGAGGGGACAATGAGCAGTTCTTC. This translates into CASSVGGDNEQFF.

The genes are TRBV19 and TRBJ2-7; 9 positions agree with TRBD2. Losses at the gene ends were 3 bases for V and 5 bases for J; bases not matched to a gene: 8. The CDR3 has 15 amino acids. Germline lookup yields CDR1 LNHDA and CDR2 SQIVND (reference sequence). The CDR3 DNA reads TGTGCCAGTAGTATGGGGACTAGCTCTGTCGACGAGCAGTACTTC. This encodes CASSMGTSSVDEQYF.

The chain couples TRBV7-8 to TRBJ1-1; D is perhaps TRBD1 (5 bases). Germline-derived CDR1 and CDR2 are SGHVS and FQNEAQ. The germline V and J ends were trimmed by 2 bases and 6 bases, with 7 bases remaining between them. The CDR3 has 12 amino acids. The CDR3 region is CASSLQGAEAFF. The CDR3 DNA sequence: TGTGCCAGCAGCTTACAAGGGGCTGAAGCTTTCTTT.

This clone occurred a few times. The chain has TRBV7-3 and TRBJ2-7; the D gene could be TRBD1 or TRBD2 (6 bases each). Trimming pared 6 bases from V and 8 bases from J, leaving 17 bases between. Germline CDR1 is SGHTA and CDR2 is FQGTGA. CDR3 length: 13 amino acids. The CDR3 DNA reads TGTGCCAGCAGTCTTGAAGGGGGGTCGAAGCAGTACTTC. Protein product: CASSLEGGSKQYF.

This chain uses TRBV6-6 with TRBJ1-5; tentative D call: TRBD1 (6 bases). The germline V and J ends were trimmed by 7 bases and 0 bases, with 10 bases remaining between them. Germline-derived CDR1 and CDR2 are MNHNY and SVGAGI (reference sequence). The CDR3 contains 14 residues. The CDR3 nucleotides are TGTGCCAGCACGGGGGGGCTTAGCAATCAGCCCCAGCATTTT. Protein product: CASTGGLSNQPQHF.

CDR3 nucleotide sequence: TGTGCCAGCAGTGAATGGCGCGGGAGATTAGCTGAGCAGTTCTTC. Translation gives CASSEWRGRLAEQFF. The chain employs TRBV2 and TRBJ2-1; 7 bases are shared with TRBD2. The germline CDR1 and CDR2 sequences are SNHLY and FYNNEI. CDR3 length: 15 residues. J lost 9 bases, V lost 2 bases, and 10 bases had no gene match.

The J gene is TRBJ1-2, the V gene TRBV19; D perhaps matches TRBD1 (6 bases). Germline CDR1 LNHDA, CDR2 SQIVND (reference sequence). V was trimmed by 2 bases and J by 5 bases, leaving 9 bases between them. The CDR3 is 13 residues long. This CDR3 reads CASSIQGKYGYTF. CDR3 sequence (DNA): TGTGCCAGTAGTATACAGGGGAAGTATGGCTACACCTTC.

In its sample, this clone was seen a few times. The genes are TRBV6-1 and TRBJ1-1; the D gene is possibly TRBD1 (6 bases). The V end was cut by 3 bases, the J end by 3 bases, with 8 bases between. The CDR3 extends over 13 amino acids. Germline lookup yields CDR1 MNHNS and CDR2 SASEGT. The CDR3 DNA follows: TGTGCCAGCAGTGATCAGGGGTACACTGAAGCTTTCTTT. It specifies CASSDQGYTEAFF.

The table lists this clone with a few counts. Distinct nucleotide sequences in the sample also encode this CDR3. The chain employs TRBV7-2 and TRBJ2-1; 11 nucleotides agree with TRBD2. Germline-derived CDR1 and CDR2 are SGHTA and FQGNSA. With 4 bases clipped from V and 4 bases from J, the junction kept 6 bases outside the gene matches. The CDR3 has 16 residues. The CDR3: CASSSRTSGSYNEQFF. The CDR3 DNA sequence: TGTGCCAGCAGCTCGCGCACTAGCGGGAGTTACAATGAGCAGTTCTTC.

The chain uses TRBV27 and TRBJ2-2; 15 bases align to TRBD2. This CDR3 is 18 amino acids long. J gave up 1 base and V 3 bases, and 3 bases lay outside the gene matches. Germline V gives CDR1 MNHEY, CDR2 SMNVEV (reference sequence). CDR3 sequence: CASSLRTSGRVNTGELFF. CDR3 DNA sequence: TGTGCCAGCAGTTTGAGGACTAGCGGGAGGGTGAACACCGGGGAGCTGTTTTTT.

The gene calls are TRBV4-1 and TRBJ2-6, with D uncertain. With 3 bases removed from V and 0 bases from J, the gap between germline ends came to 6 bases. This CDR3 contains 15 residues. CDR1 is MGHRA, CDR2 YSYEKL, per germline. The chain's CDR3 is CASSQEASGANVLTF. The CDR3 nucleotides are TGCGCCAGCAGCCAGGAAGCCTCTGGGGCCAACGTCCTGACTTTC.

The chain has TRBV7-2 and TRBJ2-3; D ambiguous. The CDR3 runs to 13 residues. V lost 2 bases and J lost 2, with 5 bases in between. CDR1 and CDR2 (germline): SGHTA, FQGNSA. CDR3 DNA: TGTGCCAGCAGCTTACCACTCACAGATACGCAGTATTTT. Its protein product is CASSLPLTDTQYF.

The chain has TRBV5-1 and TRBJ2-7; tentative D call: TRBD2 (6 bases). The CDR3 runs to 12 residues. The germline gives CDR1 SGHRS, CDR2 YFSETQ. The V end lost 10 bases, the J end lost 0 bases, and 11 bases lay between the germline ends. In DNA, the CDR3 is TGCGCCTCGGCGGGGAGCTCCTACGAGCAGTACTTC. It specifies CASAGSSYEQYF.

This chain connects TRBV5-6 to TRBJ2-5; 14 bases line up with TRBD2. Germline loops: CDR1 SGHDT, CDR2 YYEEEE. With 3 bases clipped from V and 4 bases from J, the junction kept 5 bases outside the gene matches. The CDR3 has 16 residues. The CDR3 nucleotides read TGTGCCAGCAGCTCCCGGACTAGCGGGAGGAGAGAGACCCAGTACTTC. This encodes CASSSRTSGRRETQYF.

This sequence joins TRBV19 and TRBJ2-1; TRBD1 agrees at 7 bases. J was trimmed by 2 bases and V by 6 bases; bases with no gene match: 7. Germline V CDR1 and CDR2: LNHDA, SQIVND (reference sequence). The CDR3 is 15 amino acids. Here the CDR3 DNA reads TGTGCCAGTAGGGCGCAGGGGGACGCCTACAATGAGCAGTTCTTC. Its translation is CASRAQGDAYNEQFF.

This clone was found once. The V gene is TRBV5-4, the J gene TRBJ2-1, with a weak D call TRBD2 (5 bases). The CDR3 runs to 13 residues. CDR1 and CDR2 (germline): SGHNT, YYREEE (reference sequence). Between the trimmed V and J ends, which lost 2 bases and 5 bases, there was a span of 8 bases. The CDR3 DNA sequence: TGTGCCAGCAGCTTAGGGCGGGACAATGAGCAGTTCTTC. It specifies CASSLGRDNEQFF.

The chain combines TRBV18 with TRBJ2-2; no clear D gene. The CDR3 covers 15 residues. Trimming took 3 bases from V and 4 from J, leaving 12 bases between them. Germline-derived CDR1 and CDR2 are KGHSH and LQKENI. The CDR3, as DNA: TGTGCCAGCTCACCTATTACAGAGTTCACCGGGGAGCTGTTTTTT. Translation gives CASSPITEFTGELFF.

In regard to this clone: Germline and junction disagree at one end, which may indicate a read error. V is TRBV7-7 and J is TRBJ1-5, with 8 bases aligning to TRBD1. The germline V gene encodes CDR1 SSHAT and CDR2 FNYEAQ (reference sequence). This CDR3 has 17 residues. In DNA, the CDR3 is TGTGCTAGCAGCTTAGCGGGGGACAGGTCGGGCAATCAGCCCCAGCATTTT. Protein sequence: CASSLAGDRSGNQPQHF.

V is TRBV7-9 and J is TRBJ2-7, with no clear D. CDR1 is SEHNR, CDR2 FQNEAQ, per germline (reference sequence). Trimming removed 1 base at V and 5 bases at J, with 15 bases between. The CDR3 extends over 15 amino acids. The CDR3 coding sequence is TGTGCCAGCAGCTTAGTCCTGGGTCTATTCGACGAGCAGTACTTC. The encoded protein is CASSLVLGLFDEQYF.